This paragraph reports one TCR beta chain. Its specific antigen is unknown. No base qualities exist here, and no much larger clone lies one base off it. From cysteine to phenylalanine, the CDR3 is 14 amino acids long. The retained sequence is limited to the CDR3, 42 bases, with the frame set at the first base. Deletion took 6 bases off V and 2 bases off J, with a span of 13 bases between the germline ends. Via the germline V gene, CDR1 is ENHRY and CDR2 SYGVKD. The control children had a colonoscopy because IBD was suspected, showed normal endoscopy both macroscopically and histologically, and did not receive an IBD diagnosis during the next year. A blood sample was drawn at the time of the colonoscopy. The Wizard kit (Promega) was used to extract genomic DNA from blood and intestinal samples. The entry originates in a study of pediatric ulcerative colitis (dated by TCRdb to the late 2010s). Context from the whole study: Nine or ten newly diagnosed, treatment-naive pediatric ulcerative colitis patients and four non-IBD control children each provided paired blood and rectal samples. Broader findings and caveats from the paper: Clonal overlap between a subject's own blood and rectum was significantly greater in ulcerative colitis patients than in controls, which suggests more T cell trafficking to inflamed tissue. Because repertoires came from total lymphocyte DNA, patterns in rare subsets such as regulatory T cells may not be reflected. The healthy control group was small, consisting of only a handful of individuals. A couple of rectal CDR3 clonotypes were found in every ulcerative colitis patient but in no control. Features of the rectal repertoire distinguished controls, mild-moderate colitis patients and acute severe colitis patients, and in acute severe colitis rectal diversity was lower because of clonal expansions. For technical reasons, the blood samples of two patients yielded substantially fewer templates, so those samples were excluded from the blood-rectal overlap analysis.

Rearranged CDR3 beta regions were amplified from genomic DNA with multiplex V and J primers using the immunoSEQ TRB Survey service. To keep sequencing depth equal across samples, survey-level depth of up to 500,000 reads per sample was applied. Libraries were purified and pooled, and sequencing was performed on Illumina technology. As for how the authors treated the data: Productive clonality, sample overlap, pairwise scatters, CDR3 beta length, V/D/J gene usage and productiveness were all assessed with the immunoSEQ online tools. Calculated diversity was defined as the number of unique rearrangements divided by total templates times 100, and Shannon and Simpson indices were additionally computed. Z-score normalized data were analyzed by principal component analysis with the R prcomp function and the ggbiplot package. Blood-rectal clonal overlap within each subject was quantified with Morisita's index. TCRdb limited this immuneACCESS table to in-frame rearrangements with V and J called. A share of clones is missing; checked studies link under half to unresolved V genes, and the rest is unexplained. The V and J calls and clone size were taken over from that table, and D and trimming were inferred from the DNA. The sample yields more than 45,000 clones; about 87% were counted once. The top ten constitute about 1.5% of the sample.

This receptor was identified in a boy under 18 who was a control in a study of pediatric ulcerative colitis. The sequence joins TRBV10-3 to TRBJ1-1, and possibly TRBD1, on 6 matching bases. Sequences were obtained from blood. The CDR3 protein is CAIRRTDTNTEAFF. The base sequence is TGTGCCATCAGACGGACAGACACTAACACTGAAGCTTTCTTT.